These 14 T cell receptor beta chains originate from one sample sequenced in a study of spatial heterogeneity in lung cancer. TCRdb redid the calling of the 5' RACE reads with MiXCR, one entry per CDR3 protein. Of about 11,000 distinct CDR3 sequences in the sample, 8.5% to 10% were seen once. Indicated time point: sample taken at primary tumor resection. The authors sequenced whole RNA from tumor, nontumor lung or frozen PBMC without sorting. Source: PBMCs, taken at surgery. The source of these receptors is a male donor with early-stage non-small cell lung cancer.

This clonotype was seen ten or more times. CDR3: CASNSLSGANVLTF. Written as DNA, the CDR3 is TGTGCCAGCAATTCTTTATCTGGGGCCAACGTCCTGACTTTC. This chain uses TRBV28 with TRBJ2-6; no firm D call. Per germline, CDR1 MDHEN and CDR2 SYDVKM. Trimming cost V 7 bases and J 1 base, with 8 bases left between them. CDR3 size: 14 residues.

The chain recombines TRBV29-1 with TRBJ2-1; D is unclear. Trimming left V 3 bases short and J 15 bases short, with 15 bases between. The CDR3 length is 11 residues. CDR1 and CDR2 from the germline V gene are SQVTM and ANQGSEA. CDR3 in DNA: TGCAGCGTTGAGGCCAGGCCGGGCGCGTTCTTC. Its translation: CSVEARPGAFF.

This clonotype was detected many times. CDR3 sequence: CSVVGLAGGGSSTDTQYF. As DNA, the CDR3 is TGCAGCGTTGTGGGACTAGCGGGGGGAGGATCTAGCACAGATACGCAGTATTTT. The V and J genes are TRBV29-1 and TRBJ2-3, with TRBD2 matching over 15 bases. This CDR3 is 18 amino acids long. Germline CDR1 reads SQVTM; CDR2 reads ANQGSEA. Losses at the gene ends were 4 bases for V and 0 bases for J; bases not matched to a gene: 8.

Sample share makes this clonotype medium-sized. The chain uses TRBV7-2 and TRBJ2-7, with a weak D call TRBD2 (8 bases). Germline CDR1 and CDR2: SGHTA and FQGNSA. V lost 8 bases, J lost 1 base, and 18 bases lay in between. This CDR3 region has 15 residues. CDR3 nucleotide sequence: TGTGCCAGCGGACAGGCCGGGACTAGATCCTACGAGCAGTACTTC. Translating gives CASGQAGTRSYEQYF. Drawing the rest from reference TRBV7-2 and TRBJ2-7, the complete variable domain is GAGVSQSPSNKVTEKGKDVELRCDPISGHTALYWYRQSLGQGLEFLIYFQGNSAPDKSGLPSDRFSAERTGGSVSTLTIQRTQQEDSAVYLCASGQAGTRSYEQYFGPGTRLTVT.

By frequency in the sample, this clonotype is medium-sized. DNA for the CDR3: TGCGCCAGCAGCCATTCCTACCACTATGGCTACACCTTC. The encoded protein is CASSHSYHYGYTF. This chain uses TRBV5-1 with TRBJ1-2; D ambiguous. Germline V CDR1 and CDR2: SGHRS, YFSETQ. Between the trimmed V and J ends, which lost 4 bases and 3 bases, there was a span of 10 bases. This CDR3 is 13 amino acids long.

This clonotype has at least ten counts. This chain joins TRBV11-3 and TRBJ2-3, with no clear D. The CDR3 runs to 11 residues. The germline V and J ends were trimmed by 6 bases and 2 bases, with 3 bases remaining between them. Germline CDR1 and CDR2: SGHNT and YENEEA. In nucleotides, the CDR3 is TGTGCCAGCAGTCTCACAGATACGCAGTATTTT. This gives the protein CASSLTDTQYF.

The chain uses TRBV20-1 and TRBJ1-2; tentatively, D is TRBD1 (5 bases). The ends were cut back, 4 bases at V and 4 bases at J, with 13 bases in the middle. The CDR3 totals 13 residues. Per the germline V gene, CDR1 is DFQATT and CDR2 is SNEGSKA (reference sequence). The CDR3 loop is CSATSTEVYGYTF. Written as DNA, the CDR3 is TGCAGTGCTACCTCGACAGAAGTCTATGGCTACACCTTC.

By its share, this clonotype is medium-sized. The chain recombines TRBV5-6 with TRBJ2-7, with a possible D match to TRBD1 (6 bases). The germline CDR1 and CDR2 sequences are SGHDT and YYEEEE. The germline V and J ends were trimmed by 0 bases and 4 bases, with 11 bases remaining between them. This CDR3 spans 14 amino acids. The CDR3 DNA sequence: TGTGCCAGCAGCTTGGGGCAGGGGCCTTACGAGCAGTACTTC. It specifies CASSLGQGPYEQYF.

This clonotype was seen at least ten times. The chain is built from TRBV18 and TRBJ2-7, with D possibly being TRBD1 or TRBD2 (5 bases each). CDR3 length: 13 residues. V was cut by 4 bases and J by 5 bases, with 12 bases left in between. Germline V gene sequence: CDR1 KGHSH, CDR2 LQKENI. The CDR3 DNA reads TGTGCCAGCTCACTATCCAGGGACGACGAGCAGTACTTC. Amino acids: CASSLSRDDEQYF. Filled out from reference TRBV18 and TRBJ2-7, the complete variable domain reads NAGVMQNPRHLVRRRGQEARLRCSPMKGHSHVYWYRQLPEEGLKFMVYLQKENIIDESGMPKERFSAEFPKEGPSILRIQQVVRGDSAAYFCASSLSRDDEQYFGPGTRLTVT.

This rearrangement joins TRBV6-2 or TRBV6-3 to TRBJ2-7; 13 nucleotides align to TRBD2. Trimming removed 0 bases from V and 2 bases from J; junction bases left unmatched: 1. CDR1 MNHEY and CDR2 SVGEGT come from the germline V gene. The CDR3 is 16 amino acids. CDR3 sequence (DNA): TGTGCCAGCAGTTACTCGACTAGCGGGGGGCCCTACGAGCAGTACTTC. This gives the protein CASSYSTSGGPYEQYF.

V and J are TRBV3-1 and TRBJ1-2, with 8 bases fitting TRBD1. The CDR3 covers 12 residues. Germline V CDR1 and CDR2: LGHDT, YNNKEL (reference sequence). J lost 8 bases, V lost 1 base, and 0 bases had no gene match. CDR3 bases: TGTGCCAGCAGCCAAGGACAGGGGGGCTACACCTTC. It specifies CASSQGQGGYTF.

In its sample, this clonotype was seen a few times. The chain joins TRBV29-1 to TRBJ2-4; D gene ambiguous. CDR1 is SQVTM and CDR2 is ANQGSEA in the germline V gene. This CDR3 has 13 residues. V was trimmed by 6 bases and J by 4 bases, leaving 13 bases between them. CDR3 loop: CSVGDIRKNIQYF. The CDR3 DNA reads TGCAGCGTCGGCGACATTAGAAAAAACATTCAGTACTTC.

This clonotype was seen at least ten times. CDR3 region: CASSSEDTYEQYF. CDR3 sequence (DNA): TGCGCCAGCAGCTCCGAGGACACCTACGAGCAGTACTTC. This rearrangement joins TRBV5-1 to TRBJ2-7; TRBD1 might be the D (5 bases). Per the germline V gene, CDR1 is SGHRS and CDR2 is YFSETQ. V was trimmed by 3 bases and J by 2 bases, leaving 9 bases between them. The CDR3 length is 13 residues. Combining the CDR3 with reference TRBV5-1 and TRBJ2-7 gives the whole variable domain KAGVTQTPRYLIKTRGQQVTLSCSPISGHRSVSWYQQTPGQGLQFLFEYFSETQRNKGNFPGRFSGRQFSNSRSEMNVSTLELGDSALYLCASSSEDTYEQYFGPGTRLTVT.

The rearrangement joins TRBV24-1 to TRBJ2-3; D possibly corresponds to TRBD2 (5 bases). Germline CDR1 reads KGHDR; CDR2 reads SFDVKD. The V end lost 2 bases, the J end lost 3 bases, and 8 bases lay between the germline ends. The CDR3 runs to 14 residues. This chain's CDR3 is CATSDSGNTDTQYF. As DNA, the CDR3 is TGTGCCACCAGTGATTCCGGGAATACAGATACGCAGTATTTT.